This TCR beta chain derives from a study of cytomegalovirus exposure and HLA in healthy donors. The study ran its PCR with 60 Vbeta and 13 Jbeta primers. In the source study's methods: Roughly 10 million shared chains were among around 80 million unique TCR beta chains counted in a later analysis. Here immunoSEQ multiplex PCR was the method, and the copy in TCRdb shows in-frame clones only, minus some. V and J calls and clone size are as listed in that table; D and trimming were resolved from the DNA. Among more than 100,000 clones listed, more than 60% were seen once. General study findings and limits: 87-base-pair reads could not separate some V segments, including TRBV6-2 and TRBV6-3.

Germline V gene lookup returns CDR1 MNHEY and CDR2 SMNVEV (reference sequence). CDR3 length: 17 amino acids. The V and J ends lost 5 bases and 1 base, in that order; junction bases with no gene match: 8. In the case of this clone: What it binds is unknown.

The sequence was obtained from a young woman in good health and CMV-seronegative. The specimen sequenced was PBMCs. The genes are TRBV27 and TRBJ2-2; 9 positions agree with TRBD2. The CDR3, as DNA: TGTGCCAGCAGTCCCCTTAGCGGGAGCCAGAACACCGGGGAGCTGTTTTTT. It yields the protein CASSPLSGSQNTGELFF.